A selection of T cell receptor beta chains follows, all from one sample in a study of blood T cells in healthy people across ages. TCRdb recomputed calls from the 5' RACE reads with MiXCR, one row per CDR3 protein. The sample consists of 1.5 million to 2 million distinct CDR3 sequences, about 49% of them appearing once. What was sequenced was blood. These receptors were taken from a woman in her forties in good health. The CDR3 runs from the conserved cysteine through the conserved F or W. The D gene is left open where the match is weak. Some rows mark clone size as missing; the rest say once, few, many or name a class of expanded clone.

D: TRBD1
V: TRBV9
J: TRBJ2-7
size: NA
DNA: TGTGCCAGCAGCTCCTCTCCCGGGGGGGGGACAGGGGTTACCTACAATGAGCAGTACTTC
CDR3: CASSSSPGGGTGVTYNEQYF

D: NA
V: TRBV9
J: TRBJ1-5
size: NA
DNA: TGTGCCAGCAGCGTAGGCAGCAGGGTGAACAATCAGCCCCAGCATTTT
CDR3: CASSVGSRVNNQPQHF

D: TRBD1
V: TRBV7-2
J: TRBJ2-7
size: NA
DNA: TGTGCCAGCAGCGAATGGACGACAGGGAACTACGAGCAGTACTTC
CDR3: CASSEWTTGNYEQYF

D: TRBD2
V: TRBV7-2
J: TRBJ2-5
size: many
DNA: TGTGCCAGCAGCTTAGCCGGGACTAGTGTAGAAGAGACCCAGTACTTC
CDR3: CASSLAGTSVEETQYF

D: TRBD2
V: TRBV20-1
J: TRBJ2-1
size: NA
DNA: TGCAGTGCTTACGGACTAGCGGAAGATTACAATGAGCAGTTCTTC
CDR3: CSAYGLAEDYNEQFF

D: NA
V: TRBV20-1
J: TRBJ1-6
size: NA
DNA: TGCAGTGCTCACCAGGGTTCCTATAATTCACCCCTCCACTTT
CDR3: CSAHQGSYNSPLHF

D: TRBD2
V: TRBV4-3
J: TRBJ2-3
size: few
DNA: TGCGCCAGCAGCCAAGATAGAATGGGTCTAGCGGGGGCTAGAACTCGCACAGATACGCAGTATTTT
CDR3: CASSQDRMGLAGARTRTDTQYF

D: NA
V: TRBV7-9
J: TRBJ1-1
size: NA
DNA: TGTGCCAGCAGCGTTGCTGCCGGGTTGCAAGCTTTCTTT
CDR3: CASSVAAGLQAFF

D: NA
V: TRBV20-1
J: TRBJ2-7
size: NA
DNA: TGCAGTGCTAGTGGGCAGGAGTACTTC
CDR3: CSASGQEYF

D: TRBD1
V: TRBV25-1
J: TRBJ1-2
size: NA
DNA: TGTGCCGGCAGTGATCGGGGACAGGGCTTCTCTGGCTACACCTTC
CDR3: CAGSDRGQGFSGYTF

D: TRBD2
V: TRBV10-2
J: TRBJ2-7
size: NA
DNA: TGCGCCAGCAGTGATCGGCTAGCGGGGGACTACGAGCAGTACTTC
CDR3: CASSDRLAGDYEQYF

D: TRBD1
V: TRBV7-2
J: TRBJ2-5
size: few
DNA: TGTGCCAGCAGTAACCCCGGGACAGCTTCAAGGACCCAGTACTTC
CDR3: CASSNPGTASRTQYF

D: NA
V: TRBV20-1
J: TRBJ2-5
size: NA
DNA: TGCAGTGCTATGACAGGTCCCGGAGAGACCCAGTACTTC
CDR3: CSAMTGPGETQYF

D: NA
V: TRBV6-5
J: TRBJ1-5
size: NA
DNA: TGTGCCAGCAGGCCGACGGGCGATAGCAATCAGCCCCAGCATTTT
CDR3: CASRPTGDSNQPQHF

D: NA
V: TRBV21-1
J: TRBJ1-2
size: few
DNA: TGTGCCAGCAGGGACAGGCGCTATGGCTACACCTTC
CDR3: CASRDRRYGYTF

D: NA
V: TRBV27
J: TRBJ2-5
size: few
DNA: TGTGCCAGCAGTCCACGAATGGCGGGGGCCCAAGAGACCCAGTACTTC
CDR3: CASSPRMAGAQETQYF

D: NA
V: TRBV27
J: TRBJ1-2
size: NA
DNA: TGTGCCAGCGGCAACAGGGCCCGGGACTATGGCTACACCTTC
CDR3: CASGNRARDYGYTF

D: NA
V: TRBV13
J: TRBJ2-7
size: few
DNA: TGTGCCAGCAGCTTAGTCTCCAGGGCTCCTTACGAGCAGTACTTC
CDR3: CASSLVSRAPYEQYF

D: TRBD2
V: TRBV27
J: TRBJ2-1
size: NA
DNA: TGTGCCAGCAGTTTACGAGCGGGGCCATACAATGAGCAGTTCTTC
CDR3: CASSLRAGPYNEQFF

D: NA
V: TRBV9
J: TRBJ1-6
size: NA
DNA: TGTGCCAGCAGCGCAGGCAGGGACGGGTCACCCCTCCACTTT
CDR3: CASSAGRDGSPLHF

D: NA
V: TRBV28
J: TRBJ2-4
size: NA
DNA: TGTGCCAGCAGCCGGACAGTAGTATTAGCCAAAAACATTCAGTACTTC
CDR3: CASSRTVVLAKNIQYF

D: NA
V: TRBV6-1
J: TRBJ2-7
size: NA
DNA: TGTGCCAGCAGTGAAGGAGGCGTGGGTTATGACGAGCAGTACTTC
CDR3: CASSEGGVGYDEQYF

D: NA
V: TRBV20-1
J: TRBJ2-2
size: once
DNA: TGCAGTGCTAGAGTACTGAATACCGGGGAGCTGTTTTTT
CDR3: CSARVLNTGELFF

D: TRBD2
V: TRBV5-8
J: TRBJ2-5
size: NA
DNA: TGTGCCAGCGCCGGCGTAGCGGGGAGTTACCAAGAGACCCAGTACTTC
CDR3: CASAGVAGSYQETQYF

D: NA
V: TRBV6-2/TRBV6-3
J: TRBJ1-2
size: NA
DNA: TGTGCCAGCAGGATGACACAGACCCCTGGCTACACCTTC
CDR3: CASRMTQTPGYTF

D: NA
V: TRBV29-1
J: TRBJ1-1
size: NA
DNA: TGCAGCGTTGCAGAGTACACTGAAGCTTTCTTT
CDR3: CSVAEYTEAFF

D: NA
V: TRBV7-9
J: TRBJ1-1
size: NA
DNA: TGTGCCAGCAGCTTAGCGGGGACAAGGGATGCTGAAGCTTTCTTT
CDR3: CASSLAGTRDAEAFF

D: NA
V: TRBV28
J: TRBJ2-1
size: few
DNA: TGTGCCAGTAGCCAGTTTAAAACCTACAATGAGCAGTTCTTC
CDR3: CASSQFKTYNEQFF

D: NA
V: TRBV4-3
J: TRBJ2-3
size: few
DNA: TGCGCCAGCAGCCACGATTATGGTACGCAGTATTTT
CDR3: CASSHDYGTQYF

D: TRBD1
V: TRBV24-1
J: TRBJ2-5
size: NA
DNA: TGTGCCACCAGTGATCTGGACAGGTACCAAGAGACCCAGTACTTC
CDR3: CATSDLDRYQETQYF

D: NA
V: TRBV28
J: TRBJ2-7
size: NA
DNA: TGTGCCAGCGGTCCCCCAGGGGCGTTTTACGAGCAGTACTTC
CDR3: CASGPPGAFYEQYF

D: NA
V: TRBV28
J: TRBJ2-5
size: few
DNA: TGTGCCAGCAGTTTACGGATACCGGGGGAGACCCAGTACTTC
CDR3: CASSLRIPGETQYF

D: NA
V: TRBV28
J: TRBJ2-7
size: NA
DNA: TGTGCCAGCAGCCTTTTTAAGGAGGCCCAGTACGAGCAGTACTTC
CDR3: CASSLFKEAQYEQYF

D: NA
V: TRBV18
J: TRBJ1-1
size: NA
DNA: TGTGCCAGCTCATCGCAGGTACAGGGCACTGAAGCTTTCTTT
CDR3: CASSSQVQGTEAFF

D: TRBD1
V: TRBV5-1
J: TRBJ1-2
size: NA
DNA: TGCGCCAGCAGCCCTAGACAGGGAGGTGGTCATGGCTACACCTTC
CDR3: CASSPRQGGGHGYTF

D: NA
V: TRBV7-6
J: TRBJ2-3
size: NA
DNA: TGTGCCAGCAGCTCCACACCGAGGAGATCTAGCACAGATACGCAGTATTTT
CDR3: CASSSTPRRSSTDTQYF

D: NA
V: TRBV3-1
J: TRBJ1-1
size: NA
DNA: TGTGCCAGCAGCCACTGGACCGACACTGAAGCTTTCTTT
CDR3: CASSHWTDTEAFF

D: NA
V: TRBV28
J: TRBJ1-2
size: NA
DNA: TGTGCCAGCAGTTTATCGCAGGGAGGCGACTATGGCTACACCTTC
CDR3: CASSLSQGGDYGYTF

D: NA
V: TRBV6-5
J: TRBJ1-2
size: few
DNA: TGTGCCAGCAGTTACGGCGGGGGACCCTATGGCTACACCTTC
CDR3: CASSYGGGPYGYTF

D: NA
V: TRBV6-5
J: TRBJ2-1
size: NA
DNA: TGTGCCAGTCAAGGGCTCCCAACTGGCAATGAGCAGTTCTTC
CDR3: CASQGLPTGNEQFF

D: TRBD1
V: TRBV20-1
J: TRBJ1-2
size: few
DNA: TGCAGTGCTAGCCAGGACAGGGTCTATGGCTACACCTTC
CDR3: CSASQDRVYGYTF

D: TRBD1
V: TRBV7-9
J: TRBJ1-4
size: NA
DNA: TGTGCCAGCAGGCTCAACTCTGGGACAGCTGAGGGTCCTAATGAAAAACTGTTTTTT
CDR3: CASRLNSGTAEGPNEKLFF

D: TRBD1
V: TRBV7-8
J: TRBJ2-7
size: once
DNA: TGTGCCAGCACTCTGGGTGGGACAGGGCGCGAGCAGTACTTC
CDR3: CASTLGGTGREQYF

D: NA
V: TRBV7-2
J: TRBJ2-1
size: few
DNA: TGTGCCAGCAGCCGTTCGCGGGGCGGCAATGAGCAGTTCTTC
CDR3: CASSRSRGGNEQFF

D: TRBD2
V: TRBV7-2
J: TRBJ2-1
size: few
DNA: TGTGCCAGTTCCCGTTCACTAGCGGGGGCCGATGAGCAGTTCTTC
CDR3: CASSRSLAGADEQFF

D: NA
V: TRBV7-9
J: TRBJ2-1
size: NA
DNA: TGTGCCAGCAGCTTTCAGCAGGGGGAGGATGAGCAGTTCTTC
CDR3: CASSFQQGEDEQFF

D: TRBD2
V: TRBV29-1
J: TRBJ2-3
size: NA
DNA: TGCAGCGTTGGGAAGGGCGGGAGCGCAGATACGCAGTATTTT
CDR3: CSVGKGGSADTQYF

D: NA
V: TRBV2
J: TRBJ1-4
size: NA
DNA: TGTGCCAGCAGTCTGGGGGGACAAATAGAAAAACTGTTTTTT
CDR3: CASSLGGQIEKLFF

D: NA
V: TRBV29-1
J: TRBJ2-7
size: NA
DNA: TGCAGCGTTTCGTCGACAGGCCGGGTATCCTACGAGCAGTACTTC
CDR3: CSVSSTGRVSYEQYF

D: TRBD2
V: TRBV7-8
J: TRBJ2-3
size: NA
DNA: TGTGCCAGCAGCTGGAGCGGGGGGGCCCCAGATACGCAGTATTTT
CDR3: CASSWSGGAPDTQYF

D: NA
V: TRBV20-1
J: TRBJ1-5
size: NA
DNA: TGCAGTGCTAGAGGGTTTTTTTGGGGGGATAGCAATCAGCCCCAGCATTTT
CDR3: CSARGFFWGDSNQPQHF

D: TRBD1
V: TRBV20-1
J: TRBJ2-4
size: NA
DNA: TGCAGTGCTAGGGAGGACAGGGGCCTAAACATTCAGTACTTC
CDR3: CSAREDRGLNIQYF

D: TRBD2
V: TRBV20-1
J: TRBJ2-1
size: few
DNA: TGCAGTGCTAGTGGGACTAGCGGGGCCTACAATGAGCAGTTCTTC
CDR3: CSASGTSGAYNEQFF

D: NA
V: TRBV4-3
J: TRBJ1-2
size: NA
DNA: TGCGCCAGCAAACCTTGGGCAGGGGACTATGGCTACACCTTC
CDR3: CASKPWAGDYGYTF

D: NA
V: TRBV9
J: TRBJ2-7
size: NA
DNA: TGTGCCAGCAGCGTAGGTGCAGGAAACTACGAGCAGTACTTC
CDR3: CASSVGAGNYEQYF

D: NA
V: TRBV11-2
J: TRBJ1-4
size: NA
DNA: TGTGCCAGCAGCCGGAGGGTTTCTACTTTAAATGAAAAACTGTTTTTT
CDR3: CASSRRVSTLNEKLFF

D: TRBD1
V: TRBV5-1
J: TRBJ1-6
size: NA
DNA: TGCGCCAGCAGAATGGACAGGGACCATTCACCCCTCCACTTT
CDR3: CASRMDRDHSPLHF

D: NA
V: TRBV10-1
J: TRBJ2-5
size: once
DNA: TGCGCCAGCAGTGAGTCGAAGGGTACAGAGACCCAGTACTTC
CDR3: CASSESKGTETQYF

D: NA
V: TRBV27
J: TRBJ2-7
size: NA
DNA: TGTGCCAGCAGTGCATCAGGGGTCCACGAGCAGTACTTC
CDR3: CASSASGVHEQYF